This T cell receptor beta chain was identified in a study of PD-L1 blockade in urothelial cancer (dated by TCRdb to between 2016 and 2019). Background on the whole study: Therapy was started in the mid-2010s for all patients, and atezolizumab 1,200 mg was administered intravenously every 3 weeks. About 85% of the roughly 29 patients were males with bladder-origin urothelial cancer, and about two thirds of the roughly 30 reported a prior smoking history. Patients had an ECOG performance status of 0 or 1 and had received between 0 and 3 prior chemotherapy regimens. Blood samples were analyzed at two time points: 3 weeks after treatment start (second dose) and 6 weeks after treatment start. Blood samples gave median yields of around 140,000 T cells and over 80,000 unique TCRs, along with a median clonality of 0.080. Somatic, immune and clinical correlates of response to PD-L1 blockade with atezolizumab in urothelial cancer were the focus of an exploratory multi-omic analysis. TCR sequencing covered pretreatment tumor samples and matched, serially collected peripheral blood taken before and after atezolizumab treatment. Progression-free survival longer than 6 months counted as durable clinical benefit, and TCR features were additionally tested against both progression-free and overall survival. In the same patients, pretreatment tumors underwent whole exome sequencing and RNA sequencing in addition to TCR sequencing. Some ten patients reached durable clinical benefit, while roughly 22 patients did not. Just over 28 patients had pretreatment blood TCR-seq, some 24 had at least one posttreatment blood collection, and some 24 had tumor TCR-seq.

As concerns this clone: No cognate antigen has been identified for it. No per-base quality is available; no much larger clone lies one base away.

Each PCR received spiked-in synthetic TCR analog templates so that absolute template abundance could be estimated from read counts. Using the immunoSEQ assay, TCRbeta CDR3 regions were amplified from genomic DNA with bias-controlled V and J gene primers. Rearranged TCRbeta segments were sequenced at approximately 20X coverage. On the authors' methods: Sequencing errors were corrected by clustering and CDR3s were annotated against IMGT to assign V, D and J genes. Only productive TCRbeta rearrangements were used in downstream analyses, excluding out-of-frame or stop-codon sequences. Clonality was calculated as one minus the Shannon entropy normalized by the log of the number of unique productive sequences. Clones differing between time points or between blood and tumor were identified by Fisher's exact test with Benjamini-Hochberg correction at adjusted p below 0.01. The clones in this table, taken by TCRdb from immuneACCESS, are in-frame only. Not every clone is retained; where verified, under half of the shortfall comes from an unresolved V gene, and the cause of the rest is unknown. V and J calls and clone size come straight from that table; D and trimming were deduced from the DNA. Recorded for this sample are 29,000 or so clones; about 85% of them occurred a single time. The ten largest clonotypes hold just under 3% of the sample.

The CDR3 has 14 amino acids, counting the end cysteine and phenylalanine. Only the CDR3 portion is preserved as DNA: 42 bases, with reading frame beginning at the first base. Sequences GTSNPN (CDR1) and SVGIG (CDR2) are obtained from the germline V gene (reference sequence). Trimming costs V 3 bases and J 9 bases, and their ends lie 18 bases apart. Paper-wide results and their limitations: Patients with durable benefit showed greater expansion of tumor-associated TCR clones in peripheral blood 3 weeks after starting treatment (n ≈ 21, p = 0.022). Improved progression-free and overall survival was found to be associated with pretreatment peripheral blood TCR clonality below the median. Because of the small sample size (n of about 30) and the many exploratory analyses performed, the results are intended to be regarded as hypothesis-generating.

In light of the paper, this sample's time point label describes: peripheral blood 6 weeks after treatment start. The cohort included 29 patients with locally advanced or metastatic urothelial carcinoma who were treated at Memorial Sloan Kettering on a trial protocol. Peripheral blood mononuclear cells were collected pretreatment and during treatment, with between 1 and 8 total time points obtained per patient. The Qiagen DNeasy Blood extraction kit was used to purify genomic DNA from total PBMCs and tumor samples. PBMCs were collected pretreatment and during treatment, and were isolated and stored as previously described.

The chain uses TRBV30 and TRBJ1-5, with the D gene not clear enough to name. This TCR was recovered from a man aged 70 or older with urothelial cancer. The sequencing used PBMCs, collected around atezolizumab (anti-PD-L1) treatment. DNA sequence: TGTGCCTGGAGCCGGGGAGAATCATCAAGGCCCCAGCATTTT. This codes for CAWSRGESSRPQHF.